These 25 T cell receptor beta chains were sequenced from one sample in a study of cytomegalovirus exposure and HLA in healthy donors. Primers included in the PCR were 60 Vbeta and 13 Jbeta primers. Libraries were prepared by immunoSEQ multiplex PCR; TCRdb keeps only in-frame clonotypes and omits some of them. This sample has about 180,000 clones; around 80% occur once, and the top ten carry roughly 1.4%. Sequenced material: PBMCs. Every receptor here comes from a man aged 18 to 29 in good health and CMV-seronegative.

The CDR3 sequence is CASSRYVRGDTDTQYF. The CDR3 DNA reads as TGTGCCAGCAGCCGCTATGTGCGGGGGGACACAGATACGCAGTATTTT. The V gene is TRBV9, the J gene TRBJ2-3, with 8 bases aligning to TRBD2. CDR3 size: 16 residues. The V segment lost 4 bases and the J segment 2 bases; nucleotides outside the gene matches: 9. The V gene's germline CDR1 is SGDLS and CDR2 YYNGEE. The complete variable domain, with remaining parts taken from reference TRBV9 and TRBJ2-3, reads DSGVTQTPKHLITATGQRVTLRCSPRSGDLSVYWYQQSLDQGLQFLIQYYNGEERAKGNILERFSAQQFPDLHSELNLSSLELGDSALYFCASSRYVRGDTDTQYFGPGTRLTVL.

The J gene is TRBJ2-7, the V gene TRBV7-9; D is possibly TRBD1 (5 bases). The V and J ends lost 4 bases and 5 bases respectively, with 9 bases between them. The CDR3 is 12 amino acids. The germline V gene encodes CDR1 SEHNR and CDR2 FQNEAQ (reference sequence). CDR3 in DNA: TGTGCCAGCAGCTCCGGACACGACGAGCAGTACTTC. This codes for CASSSGHDEQYF.

The chain has TRBV12-5 and TRBJ1-1; D gene unclear. This CDR3 contains 12 residues. Germline lookup yields CDR1 LGHNT and CDR2 FRNRAP. The V end lost 8 bases, the J end lost 1 base, and 8 bases lay between the germline ends. CDR3 DNA sequence: TGTGCTAGTCGGGTGGGGAACACTGAAGCTTTCTTT. Its translation is CASRVGNTEAFF.

The chain couples TRBV27 to TRBJ2-5, with a possible D match to TRBD2 (6 bases). Trimming left V 4 bases short and J 1 base short, with 13 bases between. Germline V gives CDR1 MNHEY, CDR2 SMNVEV (reference sequence). The length of the CDR3 is 15 residues. The CDR3, as DNA: TGTGCCAGCAGTTCGGCGGGGAAAGCCCAAGAGACCCAGTACTTC. This gives the protein CASSSAGKAQETQYF.

This clone was picked up a small number of times. The chain employs TRBV25-1 and TRBJ2-7; 8 nucleotides line up with TRBD2. Germline CDR1 reads MGHDK; CDR2 reads SYGVNS. V was pared by 4 bases and J by 2 bases, with 7 bases of the junction left unmatched. The CDR3 extends over 15 amino acids. In nucleotides, the CDR3 is TGTGCCAGCAGTGCGACCATAGCGGGAACCTACGAGCAGTACTTC. The encoded protein is CASSATIAGTYEQYF.

This clone was seen a single time. This chain joins TRBV6-5 and TRBJ2-7, with TRBD1 as a possible D gene (6 bases). The CDR3 spans 14 residues. V lost 5 bases, J lost 4 bases, and 15 bases lay in between. Germline values: CDR1 MNHEY, CDR2 SVGAGI. The CDR3 DNA reads as TGTGCCAGCAGTCTAAGGACAGCTACTTACGAGCAGTACTTC. Translation: CASSLRTATYEQYF.

This chain connects TRBV9 to TRBJ2-7; 7 nucleotides agree with TRBD2. The CDR3 length is 16 residues. Germline V gene lookup returns CDR1 SGDLS and CDR2 YYNGEE. Trimming took 0 bases from V and 5 from J; bases not matched to a gene: 11. DNA for the CDR3: TGTGCCAGCAGCGTAGATCGGGAGGCCCTTAGCCACGAGCAGTACTTC. It specifies CASSVDREALSHEQYF.

The rearrangement uses TRBV7-9 and TRBJ1-2, with D tentatively TRBD1 (6 bases). Trimming took 6 bases from V and 4 from J, leaving 9 bases between them. The CDR3 contains 12 residues. Germline V gives CDR1 SEHNR, CDR2 FQNEAQ (reference sequence). CDR3 loop: CASSRQAYGYTF. The CDR3 nucleotides read TGTGCCAGCAGTAGACAGGCCTATGGCTACACCTTC.

This clone was counted only a few times. J is TRBJ1-1 and V is TRBV11-3, with a weak D call TRBD1 (5 bases). The CDR3 consists of 12 residues. The germline CDR1 and CDR2 sequences are SGHNT and YENEEA. Trimming left V 7 bases short and J 11 bases short, with 17 bases between. CDR3 residues: CASTNPGGKAFF. DNA of the CDR3: TGTGCCAGCACCAACCCGGGGGGGAAGGCTTTCTTT. The full variable domain, in which reference TRBV11-3 and TRBJ1-1 provide the parts outside the CDR3, is EAGVVQSPRYKIIEKKQPVAFWCNPISGHNTLYWYLQNLGQGPELLIRYENEEAVDDSQLPKDRFSAERLKGVDSTLKIQPAELGDSAVYLCASTNPGGKAFFGQGTRLTVV.

This chain links TRBV4-3 with TRBJ1-3; D perhaps matches TRBD1 (5 bases). Germline V CDR1 and CDR2: LGHNA, YSLEER. Between the trimmed V and J ends, which lost 1 base and 4 bases, there was a span of 14 bases. This CDR3 contains 16 residues. The CDR3 coding sequence is TGCGCCAGCAGCCAAGTAAGAGGAGGGGACGGAAACACCATATATTTT. This encodes CASSQVRGGDGNTIYF.

CDR3 DNA: TGTGCCAGCGCCGAGACTAGCGGGGTCTACAATGAGCAGTTCTTC. This gives the protein CASAETSGVYNEQFF. The chain links TRBV7-3 to TRBJ2-1; 11 positions match TRBD2. Germline V gene lookup returns CDR1 SGHTA and CDR2 FQGTGA. The length of the CDR3 is 15 residues. Trimming at V came to 8 bases and at J to 3 bases, leaving 6 bases not matched to a gene.

J is TRBJ2-7 and V is TRBV6-1, with D perhaps matching TRBD2 (5 bases). Deletions cut 7 bases from V and 4 bases from J, with 20 bases between. The length of the CDR3 is 15 residues. CDR1 is MNHNS and CDR2 is SASEGT in the germline V gene. The CDR3 protein is CASTRQEGGPYEQYF. The DNA for the CDR3 is TGTGCCAGCACCCGACAAGAGGGCGGGCCATACGAGCAGTACTTC.

V gene TRBV30 combines with J gene TRBJ1-2; D perhaps matches TRBD1 (5 bases). CDR3 length: 14 amino acids. Germline values: CDR1 GTSNPN, CDR2 SVGIG (reference sequence). Between the trimmed V and J ends, which lost 1 base and 7 bases, there was a span of 16 bases. The CDR3 protein is CAWSGQIREGGYTF. For the CDR3, the DNA is TGTGCCTGGAGTGGCCAGATCAGGGAGGGTGGCTACACCTTC.

The rearrangement joins TRBV5-6 to TRBJ2-5, with D possibly TRBD1 on 5 matching bases. Trimming took 0 bases from V and 5 from J, leaving 14 bases between them. CDR1 and CDR2 (germline): SGHDT, YYEEEE. There are 15 residues in the CDR3. The CDR3 sequence: CASSLGQGGLETQYF. In DNA, the CDR3 is TGTGCCAGCAGCTTGGGGCAGGGTGGGCTGGAGACCCAGTACTTC.

The rearrangement joins TRBV2 to TRBJ2-3; 9 nucleotides line up with TRBD2. This CDR3 is 17 amino acids long. Trimming removed 1 base from V and 2 bases from J; junction bases left unmatched: 7. CDR1 is SNHLY and CDR2 is FYNNEI in the germline V gene. The chain's CDR3 is CASSEVRASGTTDTQYF. The CDR3 DNA is TGTGCCAGCAGTGAAGTTCGGGCTAGCGGGACCACAGATACGCAGTATTTT.

Details on this clone: A read error may produce the germline difference seen at one junction end. Written as DNA, the CDR3 is TGTGCCAGCAGCTTGGCCCCTGTCCGGGATGTTGAGCTCTTC. This encodes CASSLAPVRDVELF. This chain joins TRBV5-6 and TRBJ2-1; tentatively, D is TRBD2 (5 bases). Germline V gives CDR1 SGHDT, CDR2 YYEEEE. The CDR3 runs to 14 residues.

The chain joins TRBV6-1 to TRBJ1-5; D call uncertain. V was clipped by 0 bases and J by 0 bases, with 18 bases between them. The CDR3 contains 19 residues. Germline CDR1 and CDR2: MNHNS and SASEGT. CDR3 loop: CASSEAPSYLPYSNQPQHF. CDR3 coding DNA: TGTGCCAGCAGTGAAGCGCCGAGTTATCTGCCTTATAGCAATCAGCCCCAGCATTTT.

The CDR3 bases are TGTGCCAGCAGCTTAGACCGGGGTGGCTATGGCTACACCTTC. It specifies CASSLDRGGYGYTF. The chain couples TRBV7-6 to TRBJ1-2; D remains ambiguous. CDR1 and CDR2 from the germline V gene are SGHVS and FNYEAQ. CDR3 length: 14 residues. V lost 1 base and J lost 4, with 10 bases in between.

This rearrangement joins TRBV11-2 to TRBJ2-1; possible D gene TRBD1, 5 bases. CDR1 is SGHAT and CDR2 is FQNNGV in the germline V gene. Trimming removed 2 bases at V and 4 bases at J, with 12 bases between. The length of the CDR3 is 15 residues. The CDR3, as DNA: TGTGCCAGCAGCTTACTCAAGGGGCAGTACAATGAGCAGTTCTTC. It is translated as CASSLLKGQYNEQFF.

V usage is TRBV5-6 and J usage is TRBJ1-5; the match to TRBD1 covers 7 bases. The length of the CDR3 is 14 residues. Trimming cost V 4 bases and J 0 bases; bases outside gene matches: 1. Germline CDR1 is SGHDT and CDR2 is YYEEEE. The CDR3 sequence is CASSGTASNQPQHF. In nucleotides, the CDR3 is TGTGCCAGCAGCGGGACAGCTAGCAATCAGCCCCAGCATTTT.

This clone was found a few times. V gene TRBV7-9 combines with J gene TRBJ2-1; 11 bases fit TRBD2. The CDR3 consists of 17 residues. V lost 5 bases, J lost 0 bases, and 6 bases stayed unmatched. The germline V gene has CDR1 SEHNR and CDR2 FQNEAQ (reference sequence). Here the CDR3 DNA reads TGTGCCAGCAGCCCGCCCGGACTAGCGGGCTCCTACAATGAGCAGTTCTTC. Residues: CASSPPGLAGSYNEQFF.

This chain uses TRBV6-5 with TRBJ1-1, with D possibly TRBD1 on 5 matching bases. V lost 0 bases and J lost 7, with 12 bases in between. CDR1 is MNHEY and CDR2 is SVGAGI in the germline V gene. This CDR3 contains 14 residues. This CDR3 is CASSYSTAGREAFF. The CDR3, as DNA: TGTGCCAGCAGTTACTCGACGGCAGGGCGTGAAGCTTTCTTT.

This chain's CDR3 is CASRPTGDPPQHF. In nucleotides, the CDR3 is TGTGCCAGTAGACCGACAGGTGACCCGCCCCAGCATTTT. The J gene is TRBJ1-5, the V gene TRBV19, with D maybe TRBD1 (6 bases). The CDR3 has 13 residues. V dropped 6 bases and J dropped 9 bases, with 15 bases sitting between them. Germline V lookup: CDR1 LNHDA, CDR2 SQIVND (reference sequence).

This chain joins TRBV5-4 and TRBJ1-3, with 7 bases aligning to TRBD1. The CDR3 covers 15 residues. V was clipped by 4 bases and J by 0 bases; unmatched bases: 4. The germline CDR1 and CDR2 sequences are SGHNT and YYREEE (reference sequence). The DNA of the CDR3 is TGTGCCAGCAGCCAGACAGGGTCCTCTGGAAACACCATATATTTT. Translating it yields CASSQTGSSGNTIYF.

The V gene is TRBV7-2, the J gene TRBJ1-1; 7 nucleotides align to TRBD1. The CDR3 has 13 amino acids. CDR1 SGHTA and CDR2 FQGNSA come from the germline V gene. With 4 bases clipped from V and 10 bases from J, the junction kept 9 bases outside the gene matches. DNA for the CDR3: TGTGCCAGCAGCTCCGGACAGGATAACGGAGCTTTCTTT. Amino acid sequence: CASSSGQDNGAFF.